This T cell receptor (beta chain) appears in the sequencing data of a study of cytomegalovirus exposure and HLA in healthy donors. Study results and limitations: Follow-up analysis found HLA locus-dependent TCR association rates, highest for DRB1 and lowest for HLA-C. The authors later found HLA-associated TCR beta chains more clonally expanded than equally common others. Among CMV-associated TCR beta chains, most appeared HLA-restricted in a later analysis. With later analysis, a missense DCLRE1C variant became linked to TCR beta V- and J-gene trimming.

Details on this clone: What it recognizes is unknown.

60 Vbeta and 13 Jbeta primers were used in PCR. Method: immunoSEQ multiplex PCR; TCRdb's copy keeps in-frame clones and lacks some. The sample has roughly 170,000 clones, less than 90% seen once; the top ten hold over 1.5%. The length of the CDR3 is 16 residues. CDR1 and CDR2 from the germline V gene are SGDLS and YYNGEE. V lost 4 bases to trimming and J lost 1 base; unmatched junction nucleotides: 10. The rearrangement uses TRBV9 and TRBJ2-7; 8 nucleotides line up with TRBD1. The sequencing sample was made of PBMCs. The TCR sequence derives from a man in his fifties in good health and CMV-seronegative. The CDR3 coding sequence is TGTGCCAGCAGCACGTCAGGGGGCATCCCATCCTACGAGCAGTACTTC. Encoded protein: CASSTSGGIPSYEQYF.